This TCR beta chain was documented in a study of T cell changes during pregnancy in multiple sclerosis. Assay used: immunoSEQ multiplex PCR; TCRdb lists only in-frame clones, some missing. Of about 36,000 clones listed, around 89% are singletons. Germline V lookup: CDR1 LNHNV, CDR2 YYDKDF (reference sequence). The ends were cut back, 1 base at V and 2 bases at J, with 6 bases in the middle. The CDR3 has 13 residues. The starting material was CD4+ T cells from peripheral blood mononuclear cells, obtained in the first trimester of pregnancy. The sequence was collected from a female donor with multiple sclerosis, enrolled in a pregnancy study. The J gene is TRBJ2-7, the V gene TRBV15; maybe TRBD1 (6 bases). The CDR3: CATSRGGPYEQYF. CDR3 bases: TGTGCCACCAGCAGAGGGGGGCCCTACGAGCAGTACTTC.